This paragraph covers one TCR beta chain sequence. Its antigen is not identified. Template switching (which added a universal primer site) was used, and cDNA carried unique molecular identifiers. TCRdb used MiXCR to reprocess the 5' RACE reads, holding one entry per CDR3 protein. The data contain 1,800,000 or so distinct CDR3 sequences, less than 40% of them singletons. These data come from a study of identical twins. Study-level results: Compared with models, monozygotic twins showed more out-of-frame TCR alpha sharing. An excess of low generation probability was shown by twin-shared out-of-frame alpha sequences.

The CDR3 extends over 15 amino acids. Trimming cost V 6 bases and J 1 base; bases outside gene matches: 7. The V gene's germline CDR1 is SGHNT and CDR2 YYREEE (reference sequence). The V and J genes are TRBV5-4 and TRBJ2-3; 8 nucleotides match TRBD2. The material sequenced was cord blood. The sequence was obtained from a newborn girl in good health. CDR3 nucleotides: TGTGCCAGCACCACGTCGCGGGGGGGCACAGATACGCAGTATTTT. Translated: CASTTSRGGTDTQYF. The full variable domain, its missing parts supplied by reference TRBV5-4 and TRBJ2-3, is ETGVTQSPTHLIKTRGQQVTLRCSSQSGHNTVSWYQQALGQGPQFIFQYYREEENGRGNFPPRFSGLQFPNYSSELNVNALELDDSALYLCASTTSRGGTDTQYFGPGTRLTVL.